The 20 T cell receptor beta chains in this list originate from one sample, sequenced in a study of cytomegalovirus exposure and HLA in healthy donors. Profiling relied on immunoSEQ multiplex PCR, and the TCRdb table lists in-frame clones only, not all of them. This table has roughly 56,000 clones, roughly 93% appearing once. The specimen sequenced was PBMCs. The receptors come from a woman under 30 in good health and CMV-seropositive.

The chain links TRBV10-3 to TRBJ1-2, with D possibly being TRBD1 (6 bases). Germline V gene lookup returns CDR1 ENHRY and CDR2 SYGVKD. Trimming stripped 5 bases from V and 8 bases from J, with 18 bases between. The CDR3 has 14 amino acids. CDR3 amino acids: CAISSVQGTGGYTF. The CDR3 nucleotides read TGTGCCATCAGTTCAGTACAGGGCACTGGAGGCTACACCTTC.

This chain connects TRBV5-1 to TRBJ1-5; a possible D gene is TRBD1 (6 bases). This CDR3 has 17 amino acids. The germline V and J ends were trimmed by 0 bases and 3 bases, with 16 bases remaining between them. Germline V gene lookup returns CDR1 SGHRS and CDR2 YFSETQ. This CDR3 reads CASSLGALGGNNQPQHF. CDR3 nucleotide sequence: TGCGCCAGCAGCTTGGGGGCCCTAGGGGGTAACAATCAGCCCCAGCATTTT.

This clone came up once. The chain is built from TRBV4-1 and TRBJ1-1; weak D call: TRBD1 (5 bases). CDR3 length: 14 residues. Trimming stripped 4 bases from V and 6 bases from J, with 15 bases between. Germline V gene lookup returns CDR1 MGHRA and CDR2 YSYEKL. Here the CDR3 DNA reads TGCGCCAGCAGCCCGGATCAGGGTAAGCCTGAAGCTTTCTTT. Amino acids: CASSPDQGKPEAFF.

The chain combines TRBV29-1 with TRBJ1-2; a possible D gene is TRBD1 (6 bases). CDR3 length: 13 amino acids. The germline V gene has CDR1 SQVTM and CDR2 ANQGSEA. Trimming left V 3 bases short and J 6 bases short, with 14 bases between. Written as DNA, the CDR3 is TGCAGCGTTGAGAACAGGGCGCCGGATGGCTACACCTTC. Its translation is CSVENRAPDGYTF.

The rearrangement uses TRBV5-4 and TRBJ2-4; TRBD1 agrees at 9 bases. The V segment lost 3 bases and the J segment 4 bases; nucleotides outside the gene matches: 5. The CDR3 has 15 amino acids. Germline V gene lookup returns CDR1 SGHNT and CDR2 YYREEE (reference sequence). The CDR3 loop reads CASSSGGTGKNIQYF. The DNA for the CDR3 is TGTGCCAGCAGCTCCGGCGGGACAGGGAAAAACATTCAGTACTTC. The variable domain in full, completed from reference TRBV5-4 and TRBJ2-4, reads ETGVTQSPTHLIKTRGQQVTLRCSSQSGHNTVSWYQQALGQGPQFIFQYYREEENGRGNFPPRFSGLQFPNYSSELNVNALELDDSALYLCASSSGGTGKNIQYFGAGTRLSVL.

The V call is TRBV9, the J call TRBJ2-1; 12 bases agree with TRBD2. The CDR3 has 16 amino acids. The germline gives CDR1 SGDLS, CDR2 YYNGEE. The ends lost 0 bases at V and 4 bases at J; junction bases unmatched: 2. As DNA, the CDR3 is TGTGCCAGCAGCGTAGATCTAGCGGGGGGGTACAATGAGCAGTTCTTC. Protein sequence: CASSVDLAGGYNEQFF.

This clone has just a few counts. The V and J genes are TRBV7-2 and TRBJ1-5; 10 positions match TRBD1. The CDR3 loop spans 17 amino acids. In germline, CDR1 is SGHTA, CDR2 FQGNSA. The V gene end was trimmed by 1 base and the J gene end by 2 bases; junction bases not matched to a gene: 5. CDR3 DNA sequence: TGTGCCAGCAGCTTAGTAGGAGGGACAGGGGGCAATCAGCCCCAGCATTTT. It encodes CASSLVGGTGGNQPQHF.

The CDR3 DNA reads TGCGCCAGCAGCTTGGCCTGGGAGGGTTTGAATGGCTACACCTTC. This encodes CASSLAWEGLNGYTF. The rearrangement uses TRBV5-1 and TRBJ1-2; D is undetermined. The CDR3 runs 15 residues. Trimming shortened V by 0 bases and J by 6 bases, and 15 bases separated the two germline ends. Germline assignment: CDR1 SGHRS and CDR2 YFSETQ.

In nucleotides, the CDR3 is TGTGCCAGCAGCTGGCAGATTAATTCACCCCTCCACTTT. Translating gives CASSWQINSPLHF. This chain connects TRBV7-9 to TRBJ1-6; no clear D. Trimming stripped 4 bases from V and 6 bases from J, with 7 bases between. The CDR3 spans 13 residues. Germline CDR1 reads SEHNR; CDR2 reads FQNEAQ (reference sequence).

The chain couples TRBV10-3 to TRBJ1-1; D possibly corresponds to TRBD1 (5 bases). The CDR3 sequence is 14 residues long. From germline, CDR1 is ENHRY and CDR2 SYGVKD. V lost 6 bases to trimming and J lost 0 bases, with 11 bases between them. CDR3 amino acids: CAIRGGSMNTEAFF. The CDR3 DNA sequence: TGTGCCATCAGGGGGGGTAGCATGAACACTGAAGCTTTCTTT.

The V call is TRBV18, the J call TRBJ2-2; D ambiguous. Per germline, CDR1 KGHSH and CDR2 LQKENI. The CDR3 is 13 residues long. Trimming took off 3 bases at V and 7 bases at J, with 9 bases between the two ends. CDR3 sequence (DNA): TGTGCCAGCTCACCCCACCCCAGCGGGGAGCTGTTTTTT. Its protein is CASSPHPSGELFF.

CDR3 protein: CARRVPGYGYTF. The CDR3 nucleotides read TGTGCCAGAAGGGTCCCAGGCTATGGCTACACCTTC. J is TRBJ1-2 and V is TRBV5-3, with D uncertain. TRBV5-3 qualifies as an ORF whose function is uncertain. CDR3 length: 12 residues. V was pared by 5 bases and J by 4 bases, with 9 bases between.

The V gene is TRBV7-2, the J gene TRBJ2-7, with TRBD2 identical over 7 bases. The V segment lost 1 base and the J segment 7 bases; nucleotides outside the gene matches: 10. Germline CDR1 SGHTA, CDR2 FQGNSA. The CDR3 spans 15 residues. CDR3 residues: CASSLDGAGVREQYF. The CDR3 DNA follows: TGTGCCAGCAGCTTAGATGGGGCGGGGGTGAGGGAGCAGTACTTC.

The rearrangement uses TRBV4-3 and TRBJ2-3; 10 bases line up with TRBD2. The germline V gene has CDR1 LGHNA and CDR2 YSLEER. The CDR3 extends over 17 amino acids. V gave up 2 bases and J gave up 7 bases; unmatched junction bases: 12. CDR3 loop: CASSQHKSGGVPNTQYF. The CDR3, as DNA: TGCGCCAGCAGCCAACATAAGAGCGGGGGGGTCCCGAATACGCAGTATTTT.

The rearrangement uses TRBV28 and TRBJ1-5, with TRBD1 matching 7 bases. The V gene's germline CDR1 is MDHEN and CDR2 SYDVKM. The CDR3 has 12 amino acids. Losses at the gene ends were 8 bases for V and 4 bases for J; bases not matched to a gene: 2. CDR3 coding DNA: TGTGCCAGCCGGGACAGTAATCAGCCCCAGCATTTT. Encoded protein: CASRDSNQPQHF.

The rearrangement uses TRBV7-2 and TRBJ1-1; D is perhaps TRBD1 (6 bases). Germline lookup yields CDR1 SGHTA and CDR2 FQGNSA. The length of the CDR3 is 16 residues. Trimming took 5 bases from V and 0 from J, leaving 16 bases between them. The CDR3: CASSQKTGRMNTEAFF. The CDR3 nucleotides read TGTGCCAGCAGCCAGAAGACAGGCCGGATGAACACTGAAGCTTTCTTT.

The V gene is TRBV4-1, the J gene TRBJ2-2, with TRBD2 identical over 7 bases. Germline CDR1 and CDR2: MGHRA and YSYEKL. The CDR3 runs to 16 residues. V trimming: 0 bases; J trimming: 7 bases; junction bases outside the gene matches: 8. The CDR3 loop is CASSQESGTGGGELFF. The CDR3 bases are TGCGCCAGCAGCCAAGAAAGCGGGACGGGGGGCGGGGAGCTGTTTTTT.

The chain carries TRBV10-1 and TRBJ2-7; 10 positions match TRBD2. J gave up 3 bases and V 4 bases, and 6 bases lay outside the gene matches. The CDR3 has 15 residues. Germline V gives CDR1 WNHNN, CDR2 SYGVQD (reference sequence). The CDR3 sequence: CASSALAGANYEQYF. CDR3 DNA sequence: TGCGCCAGCAGTGCCCTAGCGGGGGCTAACTACGAGCAGTACTTC.

The V gene is TRBV4-3, the J gene TRBJ2-7, with no clear D. Germline loops: CDR1 LGHNA, CDR2 YSLEER. This CDR3 comprises 15 residues. With 4 bases removed from V and 0 bases from J, the gap between germline ends came to 13 bases. This CDR3 is CASSPNYGPSYEQYF. The CDR3 nucleotides are TGCGCCAGCAGCCCTAATTATGGTCCCTCCTACGAGCAGTACTTC.

This clone was seen just once. The J gene is TRBJ2-5, the V gene TRBV7-9, with 13 bases matching TRBD2. The CDR3 length is 17 residues. The germline V gene has CDR1 SEHNR and CDR2 FQNEAQ (reference sequence). Trimming removed 6 bases from V and 1 base from J; junction bases left unmatched: 8. CDR3 coding DNA: TGTGCCAGCAGACCGGGACTAGCGGGGAGCGGCCAAGAGACCCAGTACTTC. Encoded protein: CASRPGLAGSGQETQYF.